Below are 26 T cell receptor beta chains sequenced from a single sample in a study of somatic mutations in cytotoxic T cells in rheumatoid arthritis. Method: immunoSEQ multiplex PCR; TCRdb's copy keeps in-frame clones and lacks some. The sample has more than 20,000 clones; around 84% are singletons. Input material: CD8+ T cells sorted from blood. All receptors derive from a woman between 50 and 59 years old in good health.

CDR3 amino acids: CASSLGSGQHNSPLHF. For the CDR3, the DNA is TGCGCCAGCAGCTTGGGCTCGGGACAGCATAATTCACCCCTCCACTTT. The chain is built from TRBV5-1 and TRBJ1-6; 7 bases agree with TRBD1. CDR1 and CDR2 from the germline V gene are SGHRS and YFSETQ. The CDR3 runs 16 residues. V shed 0 bases and J 5 bases; nucleotides not matched to a gene: 5. Looking up the rest from reference TRBV5-1 and TRBJ1-6 gives the full variable domain: KAGVTQTPRYLIKTRGQQVTLSCSPISGHRSVSWYQQTPGQGLQFLFEYFSETQRNKGNFPGRFSGRQFSNSRSEMNVSTLELGDSALYLCASSLGSGQHNSPLHFGNGTRLTVT.

The chain carries TRBV2 and TRBJ1-2; D remains ambiguous. The CDR3 totals 14 residues. Trimming left V 8 bases short and J 4 bases short, with 17 bases between. In germline, CDR1 is SNHLY, CDR2 FYNNEI. CDR3 in amino acids: CASAVLLSGYGYTF. CDR3 nucleotides: TGTGCCAGCGCGGTGCTACTATCGGGCTATGGCTACACCTTC.

The chain carries TRBV9 and TRBJ1-1, with TRBD1 identical over 8 bases. The CDR3 contains 14 residues. V trimming: 5 bases; J trimming: 1 base; junction bases outside the gene matches: 4. CDR1 is SGDLS and CDR2 is YYNGEE in the germline V gene. CDR3: CASSTTGGNTEAFF. The CDR3 nucleotides read TGTGCCAGCAGTACCACAGGGGGGAACACTGAAGCTTTCTTT.

The chain links TRBV25-1 to TRBJ2-3; D uncertain. The CDR3 has 17 amino acids. Germline CDR1 is MGHDK and CDR2 is SYGVNS. V was clipped by 3 bases and J by 1 base, with 17 bases between them. The DNA of the CDR3 is TGTGCCAGCAGTGACCCAACCGGGCAGGTTGGCACAGATACGCAGTATTTT. Protein: CASSDPTGQVGTDTQYF.

The chain links TRBV4-1 to TRBJ1-3; no reliable D call. This CDR3 has 12 amino acids. V was pared by 0 bases and J by 5 bases, with 2 bases between. Germline V CDR1 and CDR2: MGHRA, YSYEKL. The CDR3 coding sequence is TGCGCCAGCAGCCAAGATAGAAACACCATATATTTT. The encoded protein is CASSQDRNTIYF.

For this clone: The junction differs from germline at one of its ends, possibly a read error. The chain carries TRBV27 and TRBJ2-3; possibly TRBD2 for D (6 bases). Germline V gene data show CDR1 as MNHEY and CDR2 as SMNVEV (reference sequence). The CDR3 runs to 15 residues. The CDR3 spells CASSSGTSGTDTQYF. Here the CDR3 DNA reads TGTGCCAGCAGTTCCGGGACTTCGGGCACTGATACGCAGTATTTT.

The sample holds a few counts of this clone. The chain links TRBV5-4 to TRBJ1-6; maybe TRBD1 (6 bases). Trimming removed 4 bases from V and 4 bases from J, with 18 bases in between. The germline CDR1 and CDR2 sequences are SGHNT and YYREEE (reference sequence). The CDR3 is 17 amino acids. CDR3: CASSDQPTGAYNSPLHF. DNA for the CDR3: TGTGCCAGCAGCGATCAACCGACAGGAGCTTATAATTCACCCCTCCACTTT.

This chain uses TRBV19 with TRBJ2-1; D is possibly TRBD1 (5 bases). CDR1 is LNHDA, CDR2 SQIVND, per germline (reference sequence). The V end was cut by 7 bases, the J end by 14 bases, with 18 bases between. This CDR3 comprises 12 residues. As DNA, the CDR3 is TGTGCCAGTATGAAGCCCGACAGAACGGAGTTCTTC. Protein product: CASMKPDRTEFF.

This clone turned up a few times. The chain is built from TRBV5-6 and TRBJ1-6; TRBD1 matches at 8 bases. V lost 1 base to trimming and J lost 7 bases; unmatched junction nucleotides: 7. In germline, CDR1 is SGHDT, CDR2 YYEEEE. The CDR3 has 16 residues. DNA for the CDR3: TGTGCCAGCAGCTTGAGGCAGGGGGCGCAGAATTCACCCCTCCACTTT. Its protein is CASSLRQGAQNSPLHF.

The rearrangement uses TRBV10-1 and TRBJ2-1; D uncertain. Germline values: CDR1 WNHNN, CDR2 SYGVQD (reference sequence). V shed 2 bases and J shed 0 bases, with 8 bases lying between them. The CDR3 totals 15 residues. CDR3 sequence: CASSETGSSYNEQFF. The CDR3 region has the DNA TGCGCCAGCAGTGAGACCGGCAGCTCCTACAATGAGCAGTTCTTC.

This sequence joins TRBV4-1 and TRBJ2-2, with 9 bases matching TRBD2. V trimming: 4 bases; J trimming: 4 bases; junction bases outside the gene matches: 7. Germline CDR1 is MGHRA and CDR2 is YSYEKL. The CDR3 is made up of 16 amino acids. The CDR3 region has the DNA TGCGCCAGCAGCCTTGGGACTAGCCGTTTCACCGGGGAGCTGTTTTTT. Translated, it gives CASSLGTSRFTGELFF.

The CDR3 bases are TGTGCCAGCAGCTTGTACGGTTCAGATATCTACGAGCAGTACTTC. Translation gives CASSLYGSDIYEQYF. The V gene is TRBV5-4, the J gene TRBJ2-7, with D uncertain. Deletions cut 1 base from V and 3 bases from J, with 14 bases between. Looked up from germline, CDR1 is SGHNT and CDR2 is YYREEE (reference sequence). This CDR3 spans 15 amino acids.

V is TRBV7-2 and J is TRBJ2-7; 8 positions match TRBD1. CDR1 SGHTA and CDR2 FQGNSA come from the germline V gene. This CDR3 has 16 amino acids. V lost 2 bases to trimming and J lost 7 bases; unmatched junction nucleotides: 13. CDR3 protein: CASSLPPGQGEWEQYF. The CDR3 nucleotides read TGTGCCAGCAGCTTACCCCCCGGACAGGGCGAATGGGAGCAGTACTTC.

The genes are TRBV7-2 and TRBJ1-2, with a weak D call TRBD1 (5 bases). Germline V gene lookup returns CDR1 SGHTA and CDR2 FQGNSA. The V gene lost 6 bases and the J gene lost 3 bases, with 14 bases spanning the gap. CDR3 length: 14 amino acids. This chain's CDR3 is CASSQTDYHYGYTF. The CDR3 region has the DNA TGTGCCAGCAGTCAGACAGACTATCACTATGGCTACACCTTC.

The chain combines TRBV5-6 with TRBJ1-5; no clear D gene. V lost 0 bases, J lost 7 bases, and 5 bases lay in between. From germline, CDR1 is SGHDT and CDR2 YYEEEE. CDR3 length: 12 amino acids. The CDR3 DNA sequence: TGTGCCAGCAGCTTGGGGGAACAGCCCCAGCATTTT. Its translation: CASSLGEQPQHF. Full variable domain (outside the CDR3, taken from reference TRBV5-6 and TRBJ1-5): DAGVTQSPTHLIKTRGQQVTLRCSPKSGHDTVSWYQQALGQGPQFIFQYYEEEERQRGNFPDRFSGHQFPNYSSELNVNALLLGDSALYLCASSLGEQPQHFGDGTRLSIL.

V and J are TRBV10-3 and TRBJ2-3; D ambiguous. Trimming removed 6 bases at V and 1 base at J, with 11 bases between. This CDR3 region has 14 residues. Germline V gives CDR1 ENHRY, CDR2 SYGVKD. Here the CDR3 DNA reads TGTGCCATCAGGGACCGCAACGGCACAGATACGCAGTATTTT. It translates to CAIRDRNGTDTQYF.

The V gene is TRBV5-1, the J gene TRBJ2-7; D is possibly TRBD2 (6 bases). Germline CDR1 and CDR2: SGHRS and YFSETQ. Trimming removed 2 bases at V and 0 bases at J, with 12 bases between. The CDR3 totals 15 residues. In nucleotides, the CDR3 is TGCGCCAGCAGCTTTCGGGACGGGAGCTCCTACGAGCAGTACTTC. Residues: CASSFRDGSSYEQYF.

This clone has a single count. The chain links TRBV18 to TRBJ1-4; maybe TRBD1 (6 bases). CDR1 is KGHSH and CDR2 is LQKENI in the germline V gene. With 0 bases removed from V and 6 bases from J, the gap between germline ends came to 8 bases. The CDR3 spans 14 residues. The CDR3 region has the DNA TGTGCCAGCTCACCACCGAACAGGGATGAAAAACTGTTTTTT. Translated, it gives CASSPPNRDEKLFF.

The chain has TRBV4-3 and TRBJ2-5, with 9 bases identical to TRBD2. V was pared by 5 bases and J by 0 bases, with 10 bases of the junction left unmatched. CDR3 length: 17 amino acids. The germline V gene encodes CDR1 LGHNA and CDR2 YSLEER. For the CDR3, the DNA is TGCGCCAGCAGCGGTGGGCTAGCGGGGACGTACCAAGAGACCCAGTACTTC. Translation gives CASSGGLAGTYQETQYF.

The V call is TRBV7-9, the J call TRBJ2-2; no clear D gene. Trimming cost V 3 bases and J 6 bases, with 5 bases left between them. Germline assignment: CDR1 SEHNR and CDR2 FQNEAQ (reference sequence). The CDR3 runs to 12 residues. This CDR3 reads CASSFLAGELFF. The CDR3 DNA reads as TGTGCCAGCAGCTTTTTAGCCGGGGAGCTGTTTTTT.

V usage is TRBV7-9 and J usage is TRBJ1-1, with a weak D call TRBD1 (5 bases). Trimming took off 5 bases at V and 12 bases at J, with 16 bases between the two ends. CDR3 length: 12 amino acids. The V gene's germline CDR1 is SEHNR and CDR2 FQNEAQ (reference sequence). The DNA of the CDR3 is TGTGCCAGCAGCCCGGCGGGGGTGCTAACTTTCTTT. The encoded protein is CASSPAGVLTFF.

CDR3 nucleotides: TGCGCCAGCAGCCAAGCGGGGACAGCTGAGCAGTTCTTC. The encoded protein is CASSQAGTAEQFF. The rearrangement links TRBV4-3 to TRBJ2-1, with 7 bases identical to TRBD1. This CDR3 contains 13 residues. J was trimmed by 9 bases and V by 1 base; bases with no gene match: 3. Germline CDR1 and CDR2: LGHNA and YSLEER.

The chain recombines TRBV9 with TRBJ1-5; 8 bases are a match to TRBD1. Germline V gives CDR1 SGDLS, CDR2 YYNGEE. The CDR3 runs 15 residues. With 3 bases clipped from V and 0 bases from J, the junction kept 2 bases outside the gene matches. CDR3 in DNA: TGTGCCAGCAGCGAGGGACAGGCTAGCAATCAGCCCCAGCATTTT. It translates to CASSEGQASNQPQHF.

The chain links TRBV28 to TRBJ2-1; 16 nucleotides agree with TRBD2. The CDR3 runs 16 residues. CDR1 and CDR2 (germline): MDHEN, SYDVKM. Trimming cost V 8 bases and J 0 bases; bases outside gene matches: 1. For the CDR3, the DNA is TGTGCCAGCGGGACTAGCGGGGGGGCCTCCTACAATGAGCAGTTCTTC. Translation: CASGTSGGASYNEQFF.

The genes are TRBV19 and TRBJ2-3, with D possibly matching TRBD1 (5 bases). The CDR3 sequence is 12 residues long. CDR1 is LNHDA and CDR2 is SQIVND in the germline V gene (reference sequence). The germline V and J ends were trimmed by 5 bases and 3 bases, with 6 bases remaining between them. CDR3 in amino acids: CASSPGTDTQYF. CDR3 nucleotide sequence: TGTGCCAGTAGTCCAGGGACAGATACGCAGTATTTT.

The chain combines TRBV10-3 with TRBJ2-7; no reliable D call. Per germline, CDR1 ENHRY and CDR2 SYGVKD. CDR3 size: 14 residues. V was shortened by 0 bases and J by 3 bases, with 9 bases between the two germline ends. CDR3: CAISESDLGYEQYF. The CDR3, as DNA: TGTGCCATCAGTGAGTCCGATCTTGGCTACGAGCAGTACTTC.